This T cell receptor (beta chain) was sequenced in a study of blood T cells in healthy people across ages. Details on this clonotype: The target antigen is unknown.

With V trimmed by 6 bases and J by 3 bases, 6 bases remained unmatched. The CDR3 totals 16 residues. Primers used in a second PCR of roughly 6 to 11 cycles were a sample-barcoded 5' primer and a J-beta primer mix. Each cDNA molecule, via a template-switch adaptor with 12 random nucleotides, was tagged. TCRdb redid the calling of the 5' RACE reads with MiXCR, one entry per CDR3 protein. The data contain over 1,500,000 distinct CDR3 sequences, less than 50% of them seen just once; the ten biggest clones take up roughly 2.1%. Study-level points and caveats: Naive T cell percentage by flow cytometry tracked strongly with beta diversity.

Healthy individuals of Caucasian origin from Russia, aged roughly 6 to 100, served as donors. Input material: blood. J is TRBJ2-1 and V is TRBV12-3 or TRBV12-4; TRBD2 agrees at 12 bases. The TCR sequence derives from a woman aged 40 to 55 in good health. The CDR3 loop is CASSWSSGGVYNEQFF. CDR3 coding DNA: TGTGCCAGCAGCTGGTCTAGCGGGGGGGTCTACAATGAGCAGTTCTTC.